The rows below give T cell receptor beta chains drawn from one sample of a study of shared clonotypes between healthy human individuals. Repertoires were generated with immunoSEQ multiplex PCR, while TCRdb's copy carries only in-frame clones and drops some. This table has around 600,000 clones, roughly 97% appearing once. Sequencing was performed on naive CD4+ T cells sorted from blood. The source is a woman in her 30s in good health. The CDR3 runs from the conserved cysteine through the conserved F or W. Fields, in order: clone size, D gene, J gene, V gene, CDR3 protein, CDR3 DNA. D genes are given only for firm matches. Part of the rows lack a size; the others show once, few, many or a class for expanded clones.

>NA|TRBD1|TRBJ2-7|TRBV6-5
CASSSPGTGTHEQYF
TGTGCCAGCAGTTCCCCCGGGACAGGCACCCACGAGCAGTACTTC
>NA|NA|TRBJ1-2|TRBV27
CASSFYPDTNYGYTF
TGTGCCAGCAGTTTTTATCCGGACACTAACTATGGCTACACCTTC
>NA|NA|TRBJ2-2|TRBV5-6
CASSRIDGQTNTGELFF
TGTGCCAGCAGCCGAATCGACGGACAGACGAACACCGGGGAGCTGTTTTTT
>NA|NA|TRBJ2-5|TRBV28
CASISGHETQYF
TGTGCCAGCATCTCAGGTCATGAGACCCAGTACTTC
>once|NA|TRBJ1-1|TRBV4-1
CASSQVIGTEAFF
TGCGCCAGCAGCCAAGTGATCGGGACTGAAGCTTTCTTT
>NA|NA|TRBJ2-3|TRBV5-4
CASSGIITDTQYF
TGTGCCAGCAGCGGCATAATCACAGATACGCAGTATTTT
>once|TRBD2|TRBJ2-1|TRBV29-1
CSAAGTSGKPGNNEQFF
TGCAGCGCCGCCGGGACTAGCGGAAAGCCGGGGAATAATGAGCAGTTCTTC
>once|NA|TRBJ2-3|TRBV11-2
CASSLGSPLTDTQYF
TGTGCCAGCAGCTTAGGATCCCCTCTAACAGATACGCAGTATTTT
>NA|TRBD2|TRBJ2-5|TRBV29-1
CSVGGGEDQETQYF
TGCAGCGTTGGTGGGGGGGAGGACCAAGAGACCCAGTACTTC
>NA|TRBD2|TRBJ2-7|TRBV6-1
CASRVSGVYEQYF
TGTGCCAGCAGGGTTAGCGGGGTGTACGAGCAGTACTTC
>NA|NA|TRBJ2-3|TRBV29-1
CSALTGRTDTQYF
TGCAGCGCTCTGACAGGCCGCACAGATACGCAGTATTTT
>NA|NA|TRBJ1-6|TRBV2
CASSVNLYNSPLHF
TGTGCCAGCAGTGTTAACCTCTATAATTCACCCCTCCACTTT
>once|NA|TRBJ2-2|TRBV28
CASSHGSANTGELFF
TGTGCCAGCAGTCATGGTTCCGCGAACACCGGGGAGCTGTTTTTT
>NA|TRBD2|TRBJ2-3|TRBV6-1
CASSEGGGTDTQYF
TGTGCCAGCAGTGAGGGGGGAGGGACAGATACGCAGTATTTT
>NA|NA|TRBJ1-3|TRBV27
CASSLTRQGNTIYF
TGTGCCAGCAGTTTAACGAGACAGGGAAACACCATATATTTT
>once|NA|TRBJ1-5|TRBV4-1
CASSQGRYSNQPQHF
TGCGCCAGCAGCCAAGGCAGGTATAGCAATCAGCCCCAGCATTTT
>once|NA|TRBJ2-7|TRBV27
CASSLTPQTGRSYEQYF
TGTGCCAGCAGTTTAACACCCCAGACAGGGAGGTCCTACGAGCAGTACTTC
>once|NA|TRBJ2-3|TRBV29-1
CSVGGYITDTQYF
TGCAGCGTTGGCGGGTATATCACAGATACGCAGTATTTT
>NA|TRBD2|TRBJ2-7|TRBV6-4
CASRSGGTSGSAPAYEQYF
TGTGCCAGCAGAAGTGGTGGGACTAGCGGGAGTGCCCCCGCCTACGAGCAGTACTTC
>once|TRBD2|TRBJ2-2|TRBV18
CASSPAPAGGPGELFF
TGTGCCAGCTCACCCGCGCCAGCGGGAGGACCCGGGGAGCTGTTTTTT
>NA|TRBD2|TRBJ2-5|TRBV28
CASSFRASGRWETQYF
TGTGCCAGCAGTTTTAGGGCTAGCGGGAGGTGGGAGACCCAGTACTTC
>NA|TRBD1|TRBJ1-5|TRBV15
CATSREGTGSNQPQHF
TGTGCCACCAGCAGAGAGGGGACAGGGAGCAATCAGCCCCAGCATTTT
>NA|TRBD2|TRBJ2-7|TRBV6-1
CASSEAPSGSLRYEQYF
TGTGCCAGCAGTGAAGCGCCTAGCGGGAGTTTGCGGTACGAGCAGTACTTC
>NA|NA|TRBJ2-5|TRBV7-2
CASSLTGMLETQYF
TGTGCCAGCAGCTTAACAGGGATGTTAGAGACCCAGTACTTC
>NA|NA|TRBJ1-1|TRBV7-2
CASSHQDTEAFF
TGTGCCAGCAGCCACCAGGACACTGAAGCTTTCTTT
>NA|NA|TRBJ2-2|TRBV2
CASKGPWNTGELFF
TGTGCCAGCAAGGGACCCTGGAACACCGGGGAGCTGTTTTTT
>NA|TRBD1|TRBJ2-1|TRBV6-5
CASSPRDREYNEQFF
TGTGCCAGCAGCCCCCGGGACAGGGAATACAATGAGCAGTTCTTC
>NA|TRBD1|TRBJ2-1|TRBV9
CASSADAGAGGVLNEQFF
TGTGCCAGCAGCGCTGACGCCGGGGCAGGGGGCGTTTTGAATGAGCAGTTCTTC
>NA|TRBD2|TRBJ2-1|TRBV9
CASSEAQGSGNEQFF
TGTGCCAGCAGCGAGGCCCAAGGTAGCGGGAATGAGCAGTTCTTC
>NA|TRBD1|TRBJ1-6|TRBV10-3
CASSPRTGNSPLHF
TGTGCCTCCAGTCCCCGGACAGGGAATTCACCCCTCCACTTT
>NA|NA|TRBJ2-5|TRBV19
CASSNLRETQYF
TGTGCCAGTAGTAATCTTAGGGAGACCCAGTACTTC
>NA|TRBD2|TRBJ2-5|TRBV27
CASRLSGQETQYF
TGTGCCAGCAGACTTAGCGGGCAAGAGACCCAGTACTTC
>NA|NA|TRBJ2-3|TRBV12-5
CASGLIGDTQYF
TGTGCTAGTGGTTTGATAGGAGATACGCAGTATTTT
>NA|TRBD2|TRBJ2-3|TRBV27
CASSLRPAGVSDTQYF
TGTGCCAGCAGTCTGCGACCGGCGGGAGTTTCAGATACGCAGTATTTT
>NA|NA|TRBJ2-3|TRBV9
CASSVRMGGSTDTQYF
TGTGCCAGCAGCGTACGTATGGGCGGGAGCACAGATACGCAGTATTTT
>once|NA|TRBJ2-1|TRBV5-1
CASSPGTENDEQFF
TGCGCCAGCAGCCCCGGGACTGAGAACGATGAGCAGTTCTTC
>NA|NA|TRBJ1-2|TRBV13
CASTRGGYYGYTF
TGTGCCAGCACACGAGGAGGGTACTATGGCTACACCTTC
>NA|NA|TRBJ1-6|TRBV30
CAWKAASSYNSPLHF
TGTGCCTGGAAGGCGGCTAGCTCCTATAATTCACCCCTCCACTTT
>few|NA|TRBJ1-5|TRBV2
CASSVESGSNQPQHF
TGTGCCAGCAGTGTGGAGAGCGGTAGCAATCAGCCCCAGCATTTT
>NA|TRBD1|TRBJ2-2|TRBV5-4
CASSLGQGSDTGELFF
TGTGCCAGCAGCTTGGGACAGGGTAGTGACACCGGGGAGCTGTTTTTT
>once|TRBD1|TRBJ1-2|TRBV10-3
CAISGYGTGVFPSYGYTF
TGTGCCATCAGTGGCTACGGGACAGGGGTTTTTCCCTCATATGGCTACACCTTC
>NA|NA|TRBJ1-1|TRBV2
CASTKTVYTEAFF
TGTGCCAGCACTAAGACAGTGTACACTGAAGCTTTCTTT
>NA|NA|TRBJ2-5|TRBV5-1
CASSWTAQETQYF
TGCGCCAGCAGTTGGACAGCTCAAGAGACCCAGTACTTC
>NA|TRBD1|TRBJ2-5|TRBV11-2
CASSSVDRFETQYF
TGTGCCAGCAGCTCAGTGGACAGGTTTGAGACCCAGTACTTC
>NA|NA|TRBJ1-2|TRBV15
CATSRDHLYGRYGYTF
TGTGCCACCAGCAGAGATCATTTGTATGGCAGATATGGCTACACCTTC
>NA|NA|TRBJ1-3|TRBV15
CATSRDRRSSGNTIYF
TGTGCCACCAGCAGAGATCGCAGGTCTTCTGGAAACACCATATATTTT
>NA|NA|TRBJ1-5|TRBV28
CASSSAAGVYSNQPQHF
TGTGCCAGCAGTTCCGCAGCGGGGGTTTATAGCAATCAGCCCCAGCATTTT
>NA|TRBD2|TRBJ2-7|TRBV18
CASSPSGSLHEQYF
TGTGCCAGCTCACCTAGCGGGAGTCTCCACGAGCAGTACTTC
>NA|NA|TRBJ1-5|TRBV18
CASPGEPLNQPQHF
TGTGCCAGCCCTGGAGAGCCACTCAATCAGCCCCAGCATTTT
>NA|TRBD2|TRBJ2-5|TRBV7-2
CASSVLAGEETQYF
TGTGCCAGCAGCGTTTTAGCGGGGGAAGAGACCCAGTACTTC
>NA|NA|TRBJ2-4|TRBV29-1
CSVEGQHRNIQYF
TGCAGCGTTGAAGGACAGCATAGAAACATTCAGTACTTC